This T cell receptor (beta chain) was profiled in a study of T cells in Graves' hyperthyroidism and ophthalmopathy. Study-level background: Peripheral blood sampling occurred at initial diagnosis, before any treatment.

Trimming pared 5 bases from V and 12 bases from J, leaving 14 bases between. The CDR3 length is 12 residues. CDR1 is MNHEY and CDR2 is SMNVEV in the germline V gene (reference sequence). Concerning this clonotype: Its target is not known.

Pregnant or lactating patients were excluded, as were those with uncontrolled infection or other autoimmune disease. The study, taken as a whole, reports: Peripheral blood also featured most of the thyroid clonotypes expanded above 0.001. The model anticipated ophthalmopathy a median about six months pre-onset.

TCR beta CDR3 sequences were amplified from RNA transcripts. Initially, a first-round RT-PCR of the TCR CDR3 employed the HTBI primer set. TCRdb passed the multiplex PCR reads through MiXCR, listing each CDR3 protein once. The table includes around 340,000 distinct CDR3 sequences, approximately 14% detected once. The chain couples TRBV27 to TRBJ2-1; D is unclear. Sequencing was done on a sample of blood. The TCR originated in a woman aged 25 to 45 with Graves' hyperthyroidism. Here the CDR3 DNA reads TGTGCCAGCAGTCCCCAGCGAGAAGGGCAGTTCTTC. Protein product: CASSPQREGQFF.